Listed below are T cell receptor beta chains from one sample, sequenced in a study of T cells in Graves' hyperthyroidism and ophthalmopathy. TCRdb processed the multiplex PCR reads anew with MiXCR; each CDR3 protein has one entry. The profile covers hundreds of thousands of distinct CDR3 sequences, with 11% to 15% appearing a single time and roughly 10% taken by the ten largest. The sequenced sample consisted of blood. Receptors were obtained from a woman aged 18-29 years with Graves' hyperthyroidism. Each CDR3 is given with its conserved first and last residue. A D gene is named only where the DNA matches it firmly. Clone size is not always given. Where it is, it says once, few, many or a class for expanded clones.

D: TRBD2; V: TRBV5-6; J: TRBJ2-1; size: few; CDR3: CASSTTGTRNEQFF; DNA: TGTGCCAGCAGCACAACCGGGACTAGGAATGAGCAGTTCTTC
D: -; V: TRBV12-3/TRBV12-4; J: TRBJ1-5; size: few; CDR3: CASSLKGDDQPQHF; DNA: TGTGCCAGCAGCCTCAAAGGGGACGATCAGCCCCAGCATTTT
D: TRBD2; V: TRBV12-3/TRBV12-4; J: TRBJ2-7; size: many; CDR3: CASSGPGAGVTYEQYF; DNA: TGTGCCAGCAGTGGCCCGGGAGCGGGAGTTACCTACGAGCAGTACTTC
D: -; V: TRBV12-5; J: TRBJ1-2; size: -; CDR3: CASGLVQGRTDYGYTF; DNA: TGTGCTAGTGGTTTGGTCCAGGGCAGAACTGACTATGGCTACACCTTC
D: TRBD2; V: TRBV9; J: TRBJ2-5; size: many; CDR3: CASSVGLAGGETQYF; DNA: TGTGCCAGCAGTGTCGGCCTAGCGGGAGGAGAGACCCAGTACTTC
D: TRBD2; V: TRBV20-1; J: TRBJ2-5; size: many; CDR3: CSARDREASGWETQYF; DNA: TGCAGTGCTAGAGATAGAGAGGCTAGCGGGTGGGAGACCCAGTACTTC
D: TRBD1; V: TRBV12-3/TRBV12-4; J: TRBJ1-6; size: few; CDR3: CASSPSGQDNSPLHF; DNA: TGTGCCAGCAGTCCGTCGGGACAGGATAATTCACCCCTCCACTTT
D: -; V: TRBV7-3; J: TRBJ2-1; size: many; CDR3: CAKRGRGEQFF; DNA: TGTGCCAAGCGAGGGCGGGGTGAGCAGTTCTTC
D: -; V: TRBV6-2/TRBV6-3; J: TRBJ1-1; size: many; CDR3: CASSYGKPTEAFF; DNA: TGTGCCAGCAGCTACGGGAAACCCACTGAAGCTTTCTTT
D: -; V: TRBV20-1; J: TRBJ2-5; size: few; CDR3: CSARVGQNDGDLYF; DNA: TGCAGTGCTAGAGTGGGCCAGAATGACGGGGATCTGTACTTC
D: -; V: TRBV7-9; J: TRBJ2-7; size: few; CDR3: CASSLYTHNEQYF; DNA: TGTGCCAGCAGCTTATACACCCACAATGAGCAGTACTTC
D: -; V: TRBV5-6; J: TRBJ2-3; size: many; CDR3: CASSPGTTDTQYF; DNA: TGTGCCAGCAGCCCCGGGACCACAGATACGCAGTATTTT
D: -; V: TRBV30; J: TRBJ2-4; size: -; CDR3: CAWSTYGGQAKNIQYF; DNA: TGTGCCTGGAGTACCTATGGAGGGCAGGCCAAAAACATTCAGTACTTC
D: -; V: TRBV6-2/TRBV6-3; J: TRBJ2-1; size: -; CDR3: CASSYSRLNEQFF; DNA: TGTGCCAGCAGTTACTCGAGGCTCAATGAGCAGTTCTTC
D: TRBD2; V: TRBV7-9; J: TRBJ2-1; size: many; CDR3: CASSPGTSGGGEQFF; DNA: TGTGCCAGCAGCCCGGGGACTAGTGGGGGAGGTGAGCAGTTCTTC
D: TRBD2; V: TRBV7-2; J: TRBJ2-1; size: -; CDR3: CASSLERLAIYNEQFF; DNA: TGTGCCAGCAGCTTAGAGAGACTAGCGATTTACAATGAGCAGTTCTTC